The source of this TCR beta chain is a study of blood T cell repertoires in COVID-19. Study-level information: The origin of the acute and convalescent COVID-19 samples was the United States, Italy and Spain. PBMCs, B-cell-depleted T cells, or T cells were the source of the cDNA or gDNA that made up the material.

The V segment lost 4 bases and the J segment 1 base; nucleotides outside the gene matches: 6. The germline CDR1 and CDR2 sequences are SGHRS and YFSETQ. The CDR3 extends over 16 amino acids. Per the authors' pipeline: Reference gene primer amplification in the assay estimated nucleated cell counts. Generated by immunoSEQ multiplex PCR, the TCRdb table keeps only in-frame clones and is missing some. V and J calls and clone size are those listed in that table; D and trimming were worked out from the DNA. The table includes about 59,000 clones, 60% to 80% detected once. This sequence originates from a man aged 55-75 years with acute or convalescent COVID-19. Sequencing was carried out using peripheral blood. The chain has TRBV5-1 and TRBJ2-2, with 8 positions matching TRBD1. The CDR3 coding sequence is TGCGCCAGCAGCATACGGACAGGGCGGAACACCGGGGAGCTGTTTTTT. This sequence encodes CASSIRTGRNTGELFF.